Sequencing of this T cell receptor (beta chain) was carried out in a study of T-cell reconstitution after alpha-beta-depleted transplantation in children. The study's findings and limits: Surviving recipient cells, namely T cells and thymic progenitors, were the source of high day-60 TCRbeta diversity in some patients.

Concerning this clonotype: Its antigen remains unidentified.

This CDR3 has 15 residues. The V gene end was trimmed by 5 bases and the J gene end by 3 bases; junction bases not matched to a gene: 7. Germline V gene sequence: CDR1 MNHEY, CDR2 SMNVEV (reference sequence). Unique molecular identifiers were incorporated into the prepared TCRbeta library. TCRdb analysed the PCR reads with MiXCR anew, one entry per CDR3 protein. The table shows 350,000 to 500,000 distinct CDR3 sequences, with 43% occurring only once. This chain connects TRBV27 to TRBJ1-5, with 7 bases lining up with TRBD1. The receptor was isolated from a girl between 2 and 10 years old with aplastic anemia, due to receive a stem cell transplant. The material sequenced was PBMCs, taken before TCRalphabeta/CD19-depleted stem cell transplant. In DNA form, the CDR3 reads TGTGCCAGCAGTCCGACGGGACAGCACAATCAGCCCCAGCATTTT. Encoded protein: CASSPTGQHNQPQHF.